The 30 T cell receptor beta chains presented below share a single source sample, sequenced in a study of tumor-infiltrating lymphocytes in localized non-small cell lung cancer. TCRdb's copy holds only in-frame clones and misses some; the assay was immunoSEQ multiplex PCR. The table records 15,000 to 20,000 clones, roughly four fifths of them present only once. The sample taken for sequencing was lung tumor tissue. The source is a human donor with non-small cell lung cancer.

V and J are TRBV7-9 and TRBJ2-7; D is perhaps TRBD2 (6 bases). The CDR3 sequence is 15 residues long. Germline V gene sequence: CDR1 SEHNR, CDR2 FQNEAQ (reference sequence). Trimming stripped 5 bases from V and 2 bases from J, with 16 bases between. The CDR3 loop reads CASSQAPGRTYEQYF. The CDR3 nucleotides read TGTGCCAGCAGCCAAGCACCAGGGAGGACCTACGAGCAGTACTTC.

The chain uses TRBV6-1 and TRBJ2-7; 7 positions agree with TRBD2. The J segment lost 7 bases and the V segment lost 6 bases, leaving 12 bases of the junction unmatched. The CDR3 loop spans 14 amino acids. Germline CDR1 reads MNHNS; CDR2 reads SASEGT. The CDR3 is CASRPSLARTEQYF. CDR3 DNA: TGTGCCAGCAGACCATCACTAGCGAGAACGGAGCAGTACTTC.

DNA of the CDR3: TGTGCCAGCAGTTACGTGGGGCTCTTACAAGAGACCCAGTACTTC. Translated, it gives CASSYVGLLQETQYF. The chain combines TRBV6-6 with TRBJ2-5; D possibly corresponds to TRBD1 (5 bases). Germline assignment: CDR1 MNHNY and CDR2 SVGAGI (reference sequence). CDR3 size: 15 residues. Deletions cut 2 bases from V and 2 bases from J, with 12 bases between.

This clone was observed a few times. This rearrangement joins TRBV5-8 to TRBJ1-2; tentative D call: TRBD1 (5 bases). CDR1 and CDR2 from the germline V gene are SGHTS and YDEGEE. The CDR3 is made up of 14 amino acids. Trimming removed 2 bases from V and 7 bases from J, with 15 bases in between. CDR3 in DNA: TGTGCCAGCAGCTTCAGGGAATACGAGGCTGGCTACACCTTC. Translation gives CASSFREYEAGYTF.

This clone was detected only once. The V and J genes are TRBV4-1 and TRBJ2-7; D not resolved. Between the trimmed V and J ends, which lost 2 bases and 0 bases, there was a span of 20 bases. The CDR3 loop spans 18 amino acids. Germline assignment: CDR1 MGHRA and CDR2 YSYEKL. CDR3 DNA sequence: TGCGCCAGCAGCCAATTACCTCCCCCAGCGTCGAGCTCCTACGAGCAGTACTTC. It encodes CASSQLPPPASSSYEQYF.

Only one count was recorded for this clone. This sequence joins TRBV28 and TRBJ2-7, with TRBD2 identical over 8 bases. The CDR3 has 15 amino acids. Losses at the gene ends were 4 bases for V and 2 bases for J; bases not matched to a gene: 7. Germline CDR1 and CDR2: MDHEN and SYDVKM. CDR3 sequence: CASSYLAGSTYEQYF. The CDR3 DNA follows: TGTGCCAGCAGTTACTTAGCGGGGTCCACCTACGAGCAGTACTTC.

In this sample, this clone turned up once. V is TRBV4-1 and J is TRBJ1-4, with a weak D call TRBD1 (5 bases). V lost 1 base to trimming and J lost 5 bases, with 11 bases between them. This CDR3 comprises 15 residues. Germline CDR1 is MGHRA and CDR2 is YSYEKL. The CDR3 region has the DNA TGCGCCAGCAGCCAAGGGGGCAGCAGAAATGAAAAACTGTTTTTT. The encoded protein is CASSQGGSRNEKLFF.

This chain links TRBV7-6 with TRBJ1-6, with 10 bases matching TRBD1. V lost 6 bases and J lost 6; bases outside the gene matches: 5. CDR1 and CDR2 from the germline V gene are SGHVS and FNYEAQ. This CDR3 region has 15 residues. CDR3 nucleotides: TGTGCCAGCAGGAGACAGGGGGCAGGTAATTCACCCCTCCACTTT. Translation: CASRRQGAGNSPLHF.

The rearrangement uses TRBV28 and TRBJ2-5; the D gene is possibly TRBD1 (5 bases). The J call is in doubt because the DNA end fits TRBJ2-7 better. There are 14 residues in the CDR3. The V gene's germline CDR1 is MDHEN and CDR2 SYDVKM. CDR3 region: CASSLGASLYEQYF. DNA for the CDR3: TGTGCCAGCAGTTTAGGGGCCTCCCTCTACGAGCAGTACTTC.

The rearrangement links TRBV10-3 to TRBJ2-7, with a tentative D call TRBD2 (5 bases). V lost 1 base and J lost 2, with 9 bases in between. This CDR3 region has 14 residues. Germline values: CDR1 ENHRY, CDR2 SYGVKD. Written as DNA, the CDR3 is TGTGCCATCAGTGAGTTGAGAGGGACCTACGAGCAGTACTTC. The encoded protein is CAISELRGTYEQYF.

This chain connects TRBV15 to TRBJ2-5; the match to TRBD1 covers 7 bases. Per germline, CDR1 LNHNV and CDR2 YYDKDF (reference sequence). The CDR3 has 15 residues. The ends lost 5 bases at V and 0 bases at J; junction bases unmatched: 6. CDR3: CATSFRTGHQETQYF. The CDR3 bases are TGTGCCACCAGCTTTCGGACAGGACACCAAGAGACCCAGTACTTC.

This chain joins TRBV2 and TRBJ2-5; D might be TRBD2 (6 bases). This CDR3 has 16 residues. Trimming removed 5 bases at V and 2 bases at J, with 18 bases between. CDR1 is SNHLY, CDR2 FYNNEI, per germline. The chain's CDR3 is CASSSRRDSRQETQYF. Here the CDR3 DNA reads TGTGCCAGCAGTTCACGCCGGGACTCAAGACAAGAGACCCAGTACTTC.

The rearrangement joins TRBV5-8 to TRBJ2-5; 8 bases map to TRBD2. V shed 4 bases and J 1 base; nucleotides not matched to a gene: 12. Germline loops: CDR1 SGHTS, CDR2 YDEGEE. This CDR3 comprises 17 residues. The CDR3 DNA reads TGTGCCAGCAGCACTCAGGCGGGGGGCACCCCCCAAGAGACCCAGTACTTC. It specifies CASSTQAGGTPQETQYF.

The sample holds a few counts of this clone. The chain is built from TRBV14 and TRBJ1-4; a weak D match, TRBD1 (6 bases). Germline-derived CDR1 and CDR2 are SGHDN and FVKESK. The CDR3 contains 13 residues. V was clipped by 1 base and J by 10 bases, with 10 bases between them. The CDR3 DNA reads TGTGCCAGCAGCCAAGGACAGGAGGGAAAACTGTTTTTT. Translation gives CASSQGQEGKLFF.

This chain connects TRBV5-6 to TRBJ2-5; 8 nucleotides agree with TRBD1. V dropped 4 bases and J dropped 7; count of bases not matched to a gene: 12. Germline V CDR1 and CDR2: SGHDT, YYEEEE. The CDR3 runs to 15 residues. The CDR3 reads CASSTQTGARGTQYF. The CDR3 DNA sequence: TGTGCCAGCAGCACCCAGACAGGGGCGAGGGGGACCCAGTACTTC. The whole variable domain, remainder taken from reference TRBV5-6 and TRBJ2-5, is DAGVTQSPTHLIKTRGQQVTLRCSPKSGHDTVSWYQQALGQGPQFIFQYYEEEERQRGNFPDRFSGHQFPNYSSELNVNALLLGDSALYLCASSTQTGARGTQYFGPGTRLLVL.

This clone was detected a few times. The chain carries TRBV6-4 and TRBJ1-5, with 11 positions matching TRBD1. V lost 6 bases, J lost 8 bases, and 9 bases stayed unmatched. In germline, CDR1 is MRHNA, CDR2 SNTAGT. The CDR3 is 15 amino acids. DNA of the CDR3: TGTGCCAGCAGCGGGACAGGGGGAGATAACGAGCCCCAGCATTTT. Its protein is CASSGTGGDNEPQHF.

The V and J genes are TRBV7-2 and TRBJ1-1; D is possibly TRBD1 (6 bases). From germline, CDR1 is SGHTA and CDR2 FQGNSA. This CDR3 is built from 15 residues. The V and J ends lost 5 bases and 8 bases respectively, with 21 bases between them. In DNA, the CDR3 is TGTGCCAGCAGCACCTTTTTCGGGGGCGCGGGAGAAGCTTTCTTT. Its protein is CASSTFFGGAGEAFF.

This clone has a handful of counts. V is TRBV18 and J is TRBJ1-1; 7 bases are shared with TRBD1. The CDR3 runs 13 residues. Germline V gene lookup returns CDR1 KGHSH and CDR2 LQKENI. The V segment lost 6 bases and the J segment 7 bases; nucleotides outside the gene matches: 8. CDR3 sequence reads: CASSVNRGVEAFF. The CDR3, as DNA: TGTGCCAGCTCCGTGAACAGGGGCGTTGAAGCTTTCTTT. Drawing the rest from reference TRBV18 and TRBJ1-1, the complete variable domain is NAGVMQNPRHLVRRRGQEARLRCSPMKGHSHVYWYRQLPEEGLKFMVYLQKENIIDESGMPKERFSAEFPKEGPSILRIQQVVRGDSAAYFCASSVNRGVEAFFGQGTRLTVV.

The chain combines TRBV5-6 with TRBJ2-7; D assignment may be TRBD1 or TRBD2 (5 bases each). Germline V lookup: CDR1 SGHDT, CDR2 YYEEEE. The V gene lost 4 bases and the J gene lost 0 bases, with 11 bases spanning the gap. CDR3 size: 14 residues. CDR3: CASSKGRLSYEQYF. CDR3 in DNA: TGTGCCAGCAGCAAGGGACGTCTCTCCTACGAGCAGTACTTC.

The J gene is TRBJ2-1, the V gene TRBV18; D not certain. Per the germline V gene, CDR1 is KGHSH and CDR2 is LQKENI. This CDR3 has 12 residues. Trimming stripped 6 bases from V and 6 bases from J, with 9 bases between. The CDR3 sequence is CASSNRINEQFF. The CDR3 DNA follows: TGTGCCAGCTCGAACAGAATCAATGAGCAGTTCTTC.

The chain uses TRBV6-1 and TRBJ2-5; a possible D gene is TRBD2 (5 bases). V lost 6 bases and J 4 bases, leaving 12 bases between the germline ends. The CDR3 runs to 13 residues. Looked up from germline, CDR1 is MNHNS and CDR2 is SASEGT. The CDR3 region is CASRELGGETQYF. The CDR3 nucleotides read TGTGCCAGCAGGGAACTAGGAGGAGAGACCCAGTACTTC.

The rearrangement joins TRBV5-4 to TRBJ2-5; D is ambiguous. CDR1 SGHNT and CDR2 YYREEE come from the germline V gene (reference sequence). Trimming left V 3 bases short and J 6 bases short, with 15 bases between. CDR3 length: 14 amino acids. CDR3 sequence (DNA): TGTGCCAGCAGCTCCCATAGGTTCCTGCAGACCCAGTACTTC. Its translation is CASSSHRFLQTQYF.

This clone ranks as medium-sized. The V and J genes are TRBV5-4 and TRBJ2-5; 10 positions match TRBD2. The CDR3 has 17 residues. V dropped 0 bases and J dropped 2; count of bases not matched to a gene: 7. Germline V gene data show CDR1 as SGHNT and CDR2 as YYREEE (reference sequence). The CDR3 here is CASSLGASGGPQETQYF. CDR3 DNA: TGTGCCAGCAGCTTGGGAGCTAGCGGGGGCCCTCAAGAGACCCAGTACTTC.

The sample holds one count of this clone. The CDR3 DNA reads as TGTGCCAGCAGCTTAGCGTGGGGGGGCGCCCATGGCTACACCTTC. Translating it yields CASSLAWGGAHGYTF. The V gene is TRBV7-6, the J gene TRBJ1-2; D may be TRBD1 (6 bases). The CDR3 is made up of 15 amino acids. The germline CDR1 and CDR2 sequences are SGHVS and FNYEAQ. The V and J ends lost 0 bases and 6 bases respectively, with 14 bases between them. Together with reference TRBV7-6 and TRBJ1-2, the CDR3 gives the full variable domain: GAGVSQSPRYKVTKRGQDVALRCDPISGHVSLYWYRQALGQGPEFLTYFNYEAQQDKSGLPNDRFSAERPEGSISTLTIQRTEQRDSAMYRCASSLAWGGAHGYTFGSGTRLTVV.

The V call is TRBV7-8, the J call TRBJ2-3; 11 positions match TRBD1. V was pared by 5 bases and J by 5 bases, with 6 bases of the junction left unmatched. The CDR3 loop spans 15 amino acids. Germline CDR1 reads SGHVS; CDR2 reads FQNEAQ. The CDR3 spells CASSARTGGIDTQYF. The CDR3 coding sequence is TGTGCCAGCAGCGCCAGGACAGGGGGCATAGATACGCAGTATTTT.

The V call is TRBV6-5, the J call TRBJ1-1; TRBD1 agrees at 7 bases. The CDR3 sequence is 14 residues long. Germline V gene data show CDR1 as MNHEY and CDR2 as SVGAGI. The V and J ends lost 4 bases and 4 bases, in that order; junction bases with no gene match: 6. The CDR3: CASSWAGGRTEAFF. CDR3 nucleotides: TGTGCCAGCAGTTGGGCAGGGGGACGCACTGAAGCTTTCTTT.

The chain combines TRBV5-1 with TRBJ2-7; D not certain. CDR1 is SGHRS and CDR2 is YFSETQ in the germline V gene. V lost 3 bases and J 0 bases, leaving 4 bases between the germline ends. This CDR3 is built from 12 residues. The CDR3 loop reads CASSSSSYEQYF. In DNA form, the CDR3 reads TGCGCCAGCAGCTCGAGCTCCTACGAGCAGTACTTC.

The rearrangement links TRBV18 to TRBJ1-4; 10 nucleotides align to TRBD1. The CDR3 covers 17 residues. CDR1 and CDR2 from the germline V gene are KGHSH and LQKENI. Germline trimming cut 2 bases from V and 0 bases from J; bases unmatched to any gene: 3. CDR3: CASSPGTGDPTNEKLFF. The CDR3 coding sequence is TGTGCCAGCTCACCAGGGACAGGGGACCCAACTAATGAAAAACTGTTTTTT.

The rearrangement uses TRBV9 and TRBJ2-5, with 11 bases that match TRBD2. In germline, CDR1 is SGDLS, CDR2 YYNGEE. The CDR3 length is 16 residues. V lost 3 bases, J lost 1 base, and 5 bases stayed unmatched. CDR3 DNA: TGTGCCAGCAGCGCCGGACTAGCGGGCCCCCAAGAGACCCAGTACTTC. Translated: CASSAGLAGPQETQYF.

The chain combines TRBV28 with TRBJ2-5; no firm D call. V was shortened by 6 bases and J by 5 bases, with 13 bases between the two germline ends. CDR3 size: 13 residues. CDR1 is MDHEN, CDR2 SYDVKM, per germline. The CDR3 bases are TGTGCCAGCAGCGCCAAGGTTATGGAGACCCAGTACTTC. Its translation: CASSAKVMETQYF.